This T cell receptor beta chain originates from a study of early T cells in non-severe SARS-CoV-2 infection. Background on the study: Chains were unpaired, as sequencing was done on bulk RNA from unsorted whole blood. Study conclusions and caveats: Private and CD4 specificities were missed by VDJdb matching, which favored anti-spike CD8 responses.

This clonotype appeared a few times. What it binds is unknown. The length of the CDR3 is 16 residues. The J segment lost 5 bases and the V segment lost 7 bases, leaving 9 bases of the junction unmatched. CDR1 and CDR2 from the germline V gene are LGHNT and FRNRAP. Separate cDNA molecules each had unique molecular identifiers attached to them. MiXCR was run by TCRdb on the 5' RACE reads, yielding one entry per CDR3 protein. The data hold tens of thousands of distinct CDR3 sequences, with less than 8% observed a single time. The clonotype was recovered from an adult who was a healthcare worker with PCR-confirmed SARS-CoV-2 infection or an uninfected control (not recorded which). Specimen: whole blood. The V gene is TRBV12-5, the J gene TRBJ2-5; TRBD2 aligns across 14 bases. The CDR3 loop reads CASAPGLAGGPETQYF. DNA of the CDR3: TGTGCTAGTGCCCCCGGACTAGCGGGAGGCCCCGAGACCCAGTACTTC.